This T cell receptor beta chain was identified in a study of blood T cell repertoires in COVID-19. Study-wide background: Samples taken during acute and convalescent COVID-19 were collected in the United States, Italy and Spain. The analysed material was cDNA or gDNA that came from T cells, B-cell-depleted T cells, or PBMCs.

Here immunoSEQ multiplex PCR was the method, and the copy in TCRdb shows in-frame clones only, minus some. The table records roughly 95,000 clones, approximately 78% of them present only once. This clone has a single count. In germline, CDR1 is MGHRA, CDR2 YSYEKL. The trim removed 3 bases at V and 3 bases at J, leaving 3 bases unmatched. The CDR3 is made up of 15 amino acids. Sequenced sample: peripheral blood. The source is a man in his fifties with active or convalescent COVID-19. This chain joins TRBV4-1 and TRBJ1-5; 9 bases are a match to TRBD1. The CDR3 DNA follows: TGCGCCAGCAGCCACGAACAGGGGGCCAATCAGCCCCAGCATTTT. Translating gives CASSHEQGANQPQHF.